The entry below gives a single TCR beta chain sequence along with its context. The antigen remains undetermined. Sample time point: pretreatment peripheral blood. The data derive from a study of PD-L1 blockade in urothelial cancer. The CDR3 has 15 amino acids. CDR1 SGHVS and CDR2 FQNEAQ come from the germline V gene. V dropped 5 bases and J dropped 0; count of bases not matched to a gene: 7. TCRdb keeps only in-frame clones here, not all; method: immunoSEQ multiplex PCR. The sample includes 84,000 or so clones, approximately 87% of them seen just once. Study-wide findings and caveats: Stronger expansion of tumor-associated clones in blood at 3 weeks distinguished durable-benefit patients.

The source is a man in his 60s with urothelial cancer. The source was PBMCs, collected around atezolizumab (anti-PD-L1) treatment. The chain links TRBV7-8 to TRBJ2-7, with TRBD2 identical over 7 bases. In nucleotides, the CDR3 is TGTGCCAGCAGCCCCCGCACTAGCGACTCCTACGAGCAGTACTTC. Translating gives CASSPRTSDSYEQYF. Full variable domain (remainder filled in from reference TRBV7-8 and TRBJ2-7): GAGVSQSPRYKVAKRGQDVALRCDPISGHVSLFWYQQALGQGPEFLTYFQNEAQLDKSGLPSDRFFAERPEGSVSTLKIQRTQQEDSAVYLCASSPRTSDSYEQYFGPGTRLTVT.